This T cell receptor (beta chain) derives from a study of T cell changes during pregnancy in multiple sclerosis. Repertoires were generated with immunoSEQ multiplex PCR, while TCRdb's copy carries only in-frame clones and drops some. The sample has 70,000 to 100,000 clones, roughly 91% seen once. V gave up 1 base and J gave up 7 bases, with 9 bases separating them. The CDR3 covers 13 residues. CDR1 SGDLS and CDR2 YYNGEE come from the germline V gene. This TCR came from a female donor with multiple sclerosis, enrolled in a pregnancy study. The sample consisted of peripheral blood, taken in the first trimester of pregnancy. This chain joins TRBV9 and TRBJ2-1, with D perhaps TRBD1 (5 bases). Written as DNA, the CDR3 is TGTGCCAGCAGCGTAAGGGGCCGGAATGAGCAGTTCTTC. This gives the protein CASSVRGRNEQFF. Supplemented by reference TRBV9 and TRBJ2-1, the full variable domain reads DSGVTQTPKHLITATGQRVTLRCSPRSGDLSVYWYQQSLDQGLQFLIQYYNGEERAKGNILERFSAQQFPDLHSELNLSSLELGDSALYFCASSVRGRNEQFFGPGTRLTVL.